This T cell receptor beta chain was recorded in a study of shared clonotypes between healthy human individuals. TCRdb's copy holds only in-frame clones and misses some; the assay was immunoSEQ multiplex PCR. The sample holds about half a million clones; more than 65% are singletons and the top ten take approximately 13%. Germline CDR1 reads SGDLS; CDR2 reads YYNGEE. Trimming removed 4 bases from V and 4 bases from J; junction bases left unmatched: 9. The CDR3 spans 17 residues. The TCR comes from a woman in her thirties or forties in good health. Some clones in this sample may be carry-over from other donors' samples. Sequencing was done on a sample of PBMCs. The chain has TRBV9 and TRBJ2-7; 15 positions agree with TRBD2. CDR3: CASSPGLAGGLRYEQYF. The CDR3, as DNA: TGTGCCAGCAGCCCTGGACTAGCGGGAGGGCTTAGGTACGAGCAGTACTTC.